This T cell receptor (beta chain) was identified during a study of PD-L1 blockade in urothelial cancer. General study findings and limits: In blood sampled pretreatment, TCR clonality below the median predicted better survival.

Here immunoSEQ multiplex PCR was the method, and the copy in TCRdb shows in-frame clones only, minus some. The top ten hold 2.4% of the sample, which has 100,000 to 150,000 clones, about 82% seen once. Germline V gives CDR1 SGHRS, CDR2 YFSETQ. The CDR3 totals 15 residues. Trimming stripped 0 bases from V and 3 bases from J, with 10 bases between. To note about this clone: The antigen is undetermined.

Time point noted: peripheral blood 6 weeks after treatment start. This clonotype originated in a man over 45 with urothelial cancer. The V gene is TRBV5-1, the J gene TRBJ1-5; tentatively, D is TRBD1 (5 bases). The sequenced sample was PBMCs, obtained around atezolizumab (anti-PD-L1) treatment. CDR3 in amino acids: CASSLGSGINQPQHF. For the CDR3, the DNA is TGCGCCAGCAGCTTGGGGTCAGGGATCAATCAGCCCCAGCATTTT.